This T cell receptor (beta chain) stems from a study of T and B cells in COVID-19 patients. Study summary: Most recovered patients had mild to moderate COVID-19 treated as outpatients. Study outcomes and limitations: Symptomatic-phase blood samples from mildly ill patients and early samples from severe cases were scarce.

This clonotype has only a few counts. Its matching antigen is unknown. BIOMED2 TRB-A/B primer pools were used in multiplex TRB PCR. MiXCR, applied by TCRdb to the multiplex PCR reads, yields one record per CDR3 protein. The table shows 15,000 to 20,000 distinct CDR3 sequences, with around a third occurring only once. Germline V gene lookup returns CDR1 ENHRY and CDR2 SYGVKD. V was cut by 8 bases and J by 5 bases, with 9 bases left in between. This CDR3 has 12 amino acids. Each TRB amplification used roughly 250-550 ng of genomic DNA from blood. Sequenced: blood. V is TRBV10-3 and J is TRBJ2-2; D possibly corresponds to TRBD1 (5 bases). The sequence was collected from a human donor with active COVID-19. In DNA, the CDR3 is TGTGCCATCCGCAGGGTAACCGGGGAGCTGTTTTTT. This gives the protein CAIRRVTGELFF.